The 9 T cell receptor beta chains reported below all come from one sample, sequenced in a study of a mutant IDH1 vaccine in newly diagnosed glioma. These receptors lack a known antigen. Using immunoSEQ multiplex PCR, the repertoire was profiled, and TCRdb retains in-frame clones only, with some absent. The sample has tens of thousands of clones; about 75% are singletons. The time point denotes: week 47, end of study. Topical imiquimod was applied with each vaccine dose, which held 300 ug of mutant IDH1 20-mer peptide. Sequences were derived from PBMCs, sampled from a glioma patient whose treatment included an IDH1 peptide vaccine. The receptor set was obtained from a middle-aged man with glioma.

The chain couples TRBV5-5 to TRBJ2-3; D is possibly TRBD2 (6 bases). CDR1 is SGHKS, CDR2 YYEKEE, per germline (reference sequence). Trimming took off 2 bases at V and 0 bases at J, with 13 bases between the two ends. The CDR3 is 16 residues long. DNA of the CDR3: TGTGCCAGCAGCTTCGCGGGGCATACTAGCACAGATACGCAGTATTTT. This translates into CASSFAGHTSTDTQYF. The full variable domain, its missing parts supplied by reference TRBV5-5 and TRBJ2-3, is DAGVTQSPTHLIKTRGQQVTLRCSPISGHKSVSWYQQVLGQGPQFIFQYYEKEERGRGNFPDRFSARQFPNYSSELNVNALLLGDSALYLCASSFAGHTSTDTQYFGPGTRLTVL.

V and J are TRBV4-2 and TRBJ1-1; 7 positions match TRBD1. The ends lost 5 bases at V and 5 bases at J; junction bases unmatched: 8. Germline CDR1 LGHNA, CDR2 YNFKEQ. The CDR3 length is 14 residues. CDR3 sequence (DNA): TGTGCCAGCAGCACGATTACAGGGGTGACTGAAGCTTTCTTT. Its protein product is CASSTITGVTEAFF.

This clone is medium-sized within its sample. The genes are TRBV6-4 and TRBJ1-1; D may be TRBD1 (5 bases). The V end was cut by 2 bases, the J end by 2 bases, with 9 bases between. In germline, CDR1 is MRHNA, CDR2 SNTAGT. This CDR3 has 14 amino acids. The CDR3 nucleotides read TGTGCCAGCAGTGACAAAGGGGATAACACTGAAGCTTTCTTT. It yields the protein CASSDKGDNTEAFF.

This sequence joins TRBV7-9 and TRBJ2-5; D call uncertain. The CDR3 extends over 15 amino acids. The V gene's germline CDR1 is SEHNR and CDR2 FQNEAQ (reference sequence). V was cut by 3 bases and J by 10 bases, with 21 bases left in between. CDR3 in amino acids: CASSLTNAPEERQYF. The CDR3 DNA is TGTGCCAGCAGCTTGACCAACGCCCCTGAAGAACGCCAGTACTTC.

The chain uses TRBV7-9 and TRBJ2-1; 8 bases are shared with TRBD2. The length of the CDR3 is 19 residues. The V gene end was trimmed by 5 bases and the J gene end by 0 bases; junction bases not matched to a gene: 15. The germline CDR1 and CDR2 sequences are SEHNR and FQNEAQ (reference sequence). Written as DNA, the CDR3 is TGTGCCAGCAGCCTCGGGATAGCGGGACGGATTAGCTCCTACAATGAGCAGTTCTTC. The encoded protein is CASSLGIAGRISSYNEQFF.

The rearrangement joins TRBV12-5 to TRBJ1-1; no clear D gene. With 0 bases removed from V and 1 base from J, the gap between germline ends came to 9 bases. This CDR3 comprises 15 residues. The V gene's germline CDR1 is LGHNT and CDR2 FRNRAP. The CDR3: CASGLVRSGNTEAFF. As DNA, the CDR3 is TGTGCTAGTGGTTTGGTACGCAGCGGGAACACTGAAGCTTTCTTT.

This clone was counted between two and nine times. The CDR3 DNA sequence: TGTGCCAGCAGTGAGCAGGGTCTAGGGTCACCCCTCCACTTT. Its protein is CASSEQGLGSPLHF. The chain has TRBV2 and TRBJ1-6; tentatively, D is TRBD1 (5 bases). V lost 3 bases, J lost 10 bases, and 13 bases lay in between. The V gene's germline CDR1 is SNHLY and CDR2 FYNNEI. CDR3 size: 14 residues.

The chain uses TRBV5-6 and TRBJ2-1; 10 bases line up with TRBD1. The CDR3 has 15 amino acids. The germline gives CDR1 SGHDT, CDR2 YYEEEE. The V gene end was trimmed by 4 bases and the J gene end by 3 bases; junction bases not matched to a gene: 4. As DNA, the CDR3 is TGTGCCAGCAGCCCGTGGACAGGGGGCTACAATGAGCAGTTCTTC. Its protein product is CASSPWTGGYNEQFF. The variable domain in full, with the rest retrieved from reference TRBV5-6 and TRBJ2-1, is DAGVTQSPTHLIKTRGQQVTLRCSPKSGHDTVSWYQQALGQGPQFIFQYYEEEERQRGNFPDRFSGHQFPNYSSELNVNALLLGDSALYLCASSPWTGGYNEQFFGPGTRLTVL.

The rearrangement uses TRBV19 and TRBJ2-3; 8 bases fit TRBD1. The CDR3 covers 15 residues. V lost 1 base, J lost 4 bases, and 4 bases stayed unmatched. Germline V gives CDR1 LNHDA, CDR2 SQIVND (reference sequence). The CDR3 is CASSIGGQVSDTQYF. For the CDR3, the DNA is TGTGCCAGTAGTATAGGGGGACAGGTATCAGATACGCAGTATTTT.